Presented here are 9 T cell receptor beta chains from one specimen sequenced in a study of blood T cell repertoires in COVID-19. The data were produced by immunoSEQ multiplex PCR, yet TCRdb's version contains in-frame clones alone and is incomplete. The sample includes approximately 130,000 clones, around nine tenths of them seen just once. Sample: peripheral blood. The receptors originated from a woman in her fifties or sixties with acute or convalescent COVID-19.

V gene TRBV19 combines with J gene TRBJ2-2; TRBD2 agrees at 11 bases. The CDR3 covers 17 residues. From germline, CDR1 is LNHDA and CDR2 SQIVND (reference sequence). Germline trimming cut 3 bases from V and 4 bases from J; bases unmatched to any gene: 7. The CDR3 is CASSIVPGLAATGELFF. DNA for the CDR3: TGTGCCAGTAGTATTGTTCCGGGACTAGCGGCCACCGGGGAGCTGTTTTTT.

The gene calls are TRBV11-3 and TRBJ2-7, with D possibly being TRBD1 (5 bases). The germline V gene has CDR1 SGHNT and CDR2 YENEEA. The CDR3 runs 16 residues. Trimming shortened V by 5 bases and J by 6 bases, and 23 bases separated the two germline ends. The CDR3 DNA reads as TGTGCCAGCAGCAGAGACAGTGTCCCCCTCTATGTCGAGCAGTACTTC. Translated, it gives CASSRDSVPLYVEQYF.

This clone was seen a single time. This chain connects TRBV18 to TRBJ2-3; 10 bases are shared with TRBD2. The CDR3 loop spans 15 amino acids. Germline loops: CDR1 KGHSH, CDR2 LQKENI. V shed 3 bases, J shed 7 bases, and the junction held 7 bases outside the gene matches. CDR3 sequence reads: CASSPGLAEFNTQYF. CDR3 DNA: TGTGCCAGCTCACCCGGACTAGCGGAATTTAATACGCAGTATTTT. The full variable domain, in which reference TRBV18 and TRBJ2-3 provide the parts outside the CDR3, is NAGVMQNPRHLVRRRGQEARLRCSPMKGHSHVYWYRQLPEEGLKFMVYLQKENIIDESGMPKERFSAEFPKEGPSILRIQQVVRGDSAAYFCASSPGLAEFNTQYFGPGTRLTVL.

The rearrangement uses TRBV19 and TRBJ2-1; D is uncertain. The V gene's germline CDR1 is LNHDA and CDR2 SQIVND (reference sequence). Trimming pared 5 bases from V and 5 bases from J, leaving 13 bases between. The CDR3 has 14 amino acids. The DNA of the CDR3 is TGTGCCAGTAGTCGAACGACTGCAAACAATGAGCAGTTCTTC. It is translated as CASSRTTANNEQFF.

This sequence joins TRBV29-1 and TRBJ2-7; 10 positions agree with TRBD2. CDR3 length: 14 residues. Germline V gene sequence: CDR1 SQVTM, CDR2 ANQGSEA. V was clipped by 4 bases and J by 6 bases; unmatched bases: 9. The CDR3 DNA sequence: TGCAGCGTTGTTCTAGCGGGAGTTGTAGGCGAGCAGTACTTC. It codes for CSVVLAGVVGEQYF.

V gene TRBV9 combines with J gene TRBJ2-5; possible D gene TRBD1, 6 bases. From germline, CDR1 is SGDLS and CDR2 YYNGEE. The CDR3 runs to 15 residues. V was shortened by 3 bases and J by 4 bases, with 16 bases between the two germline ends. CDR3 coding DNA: TGTGCCAGCAGCGAGGGGGTAGCCCCGGCAGAGACCCAGTACTTC. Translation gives CASSEGVAPAETQYF. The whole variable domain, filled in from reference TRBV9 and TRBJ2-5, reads DSGVTQTPKHLITATGQRVTLRCSPRSGDLSVYWYQQSLDQGLQFLIQYYNGEERAKGNILERFSAQQFPDLHSELNLSSLELGDSALYFCASSEGVAPAETQYFGPGTRLLVL.

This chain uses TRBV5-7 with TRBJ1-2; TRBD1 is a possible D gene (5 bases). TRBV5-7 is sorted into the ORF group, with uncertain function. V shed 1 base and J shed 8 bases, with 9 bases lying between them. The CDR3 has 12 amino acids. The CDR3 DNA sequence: TGTGCCAGCAGCTTGACAGGACCCGGCTACACCTTC. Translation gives CASSLTGPGYTF.

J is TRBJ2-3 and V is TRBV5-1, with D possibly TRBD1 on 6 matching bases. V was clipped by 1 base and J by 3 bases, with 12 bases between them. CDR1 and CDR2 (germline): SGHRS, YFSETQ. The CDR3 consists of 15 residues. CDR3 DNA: TGCGCCAGCAGCTTGTCAGGGGCCGCGACAGATACGCAGTATTTT. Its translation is CASSLSGAATDTQYF. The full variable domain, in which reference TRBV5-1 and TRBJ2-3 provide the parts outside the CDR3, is KAGVTQTPRYLIKTRGQQVTLSCSPISGHRSVSWYQQTPGQGLQFLFEYFSETQRNKGNFPGRFSGRQFSNSRSEMNVSTLELGDSALYLCASSLSGAATDTQYFGPGTRLTVL.

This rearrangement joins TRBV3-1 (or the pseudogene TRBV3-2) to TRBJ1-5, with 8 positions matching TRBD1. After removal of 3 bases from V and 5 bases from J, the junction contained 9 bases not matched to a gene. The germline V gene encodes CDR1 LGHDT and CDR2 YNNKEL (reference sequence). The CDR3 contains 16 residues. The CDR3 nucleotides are TGTGCCAGCAGCCAGAGGACAGGGCAGGGTGATCAGCCCCAGCATTTT. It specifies CASSQRTGQGDQPQHF.